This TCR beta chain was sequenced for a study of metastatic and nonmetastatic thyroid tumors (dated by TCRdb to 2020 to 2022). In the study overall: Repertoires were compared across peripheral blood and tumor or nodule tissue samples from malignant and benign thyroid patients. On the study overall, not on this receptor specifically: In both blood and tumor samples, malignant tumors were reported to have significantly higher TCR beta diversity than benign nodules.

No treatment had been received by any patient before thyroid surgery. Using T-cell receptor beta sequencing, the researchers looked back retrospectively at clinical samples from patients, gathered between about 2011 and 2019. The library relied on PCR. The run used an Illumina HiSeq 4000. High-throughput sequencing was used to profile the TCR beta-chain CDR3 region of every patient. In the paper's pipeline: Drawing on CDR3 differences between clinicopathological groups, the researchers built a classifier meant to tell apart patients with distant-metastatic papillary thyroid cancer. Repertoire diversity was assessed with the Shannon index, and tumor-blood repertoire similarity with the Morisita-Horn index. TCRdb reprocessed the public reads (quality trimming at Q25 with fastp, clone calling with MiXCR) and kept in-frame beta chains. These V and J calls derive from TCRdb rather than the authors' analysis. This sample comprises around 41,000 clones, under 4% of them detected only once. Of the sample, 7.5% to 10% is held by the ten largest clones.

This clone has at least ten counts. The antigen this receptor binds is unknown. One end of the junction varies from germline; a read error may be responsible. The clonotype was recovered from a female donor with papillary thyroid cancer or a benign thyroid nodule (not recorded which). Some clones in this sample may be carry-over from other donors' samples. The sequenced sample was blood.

In nucleotides, the sequence is TGTGCCAGCAGCCGTGGGCCCGGATACAATGAGCAGCTCTTC. Its protein is CASSRGPGYNEQLF. The sequence is built from TRBV3-1 and TRBJ2-1; the D gene cannot be named for sure. From cysteine to phenylalanine, the CDR3 is 14 amino acids long. The entry retains the CDR3 DNA only, 42 bases that are in frame from base 1. CDR1 and CDR2, per the germline V gene (reference sequence), are LGHDT and YNNKEL.